A selection of T cell receptor beta chains follows, all from one sample in a study of molecular identifiers for immune sequencing clone quantification. Using its own MiXCR run on the PCR reads, TCRdb lists one record per CDR3 protein. The sample holds 60,000 to 70,000 distinct CDR3 sequences, 15% to 20% seen once. Material: naive CD8+ T cells from blood, with Jurkat cell RNA spiked in. The origin of the receptors is a human donor in good health. Some libraries in this study had Jurkat cell RNA spiked in. CDR3s include the opening cysteine and the closing phenylalanine or tryptophan. A D gene is named only where the DNA matches it firmly. Some rows mark clone size as missing; the rest say once, few, many or name a class of expanded clone.

size	V	D	J	DNA	CDR3
.	TRBV27	TRBD1	TRBJ2-7	TGTGCCAGCAGTTCAGGGGGCTTCTACGTGCAGTACTTC	CASSSGGFYVQYF
many	TRBV6-5	TRBD1	TRBJ1-5	TGTGCCAGCAGCCCGACAGGGGAAATTTGGGCCCGCAATCAGCCCCAGCATTTT	CASSPTGEIWARNQPQHF
many	TRBV4-1	TRBD2	TRBJ2-5	TGCGCCAGCAGCCAAGTTGCGGGAGTTTCTGGCGAGACCCAGTACTTC	CASSQVAGVSGETQYF
many	TRBV11-2	TRBD2	TRBJ2-7	TGTGCCAGCAGCCCAACCGGGGCTAGCGGCTACGAGCAGTACTTC	CASSPTGASGYEQYF
.	TRBV14	TRBD2	TRBJ2-1	TGTGCCAGCAGCCAATCGAGCGGGAGGGTTAATGAGCAGTTCTTC	CASSQSSGRVNEQFF
.	TRBV19	TRBD2	TRBJ2-1	TGTGCCAGTAGTCGACTAGCGGGAGTCTACAATGAGCAGTTCTTC	CASSRLAGVYNEQFF
many	TRBV6-5	.	TRBJ2-7	TGTGCCAGCAGCCCCTCCGTTGCGGGTTTGATCTACGAGCAGTACTTC	CASSPSVAGLIYEQYF
many	TRBV6-2/TRBV6-3	TRBD1	TRBJ2-2	TGTGCCAGCACCCCAGACAGGGGGCAGACCGGGGAGCTGTTTTTT	CASTPDRGQTGELFF
many	TRBV7-2	.	TRBJ2-7	TGTGCCAGCAGCCCCCCAGGGAGTTCGGGCGAGCAGTACTTC	CASSPPGSSGEQYF
many	TRBV7-9	TRBD2	TRBJ2-7	TGTGCCAGCAGCTCCTTTTATGCGCCCGACGGCTCGACGCGGGAGACCGCCTACGAGCAGTACTTC	CASSSFYAPDGSTRETAYEQYF
many	TRBV7-9	TRBD2	TRBJ2-1	TGTGCCAGCAGCTCCACCAACCCGAGAACTAGCGGGAGGGTGGGGGCGAATGAGCAGTTCTTC	CASSSTNPRTSGRVGANEQFF
many	TRBV25-1	.	TRBJ1-1	TGTGCCAGCAGTGAACAAGCAGGGTACACTGAAGCTTTCTTT	CASSEQAGYTEAFF
many	TRBV6-5	.	TRBJ2-1	TGTGCCAGCAGTTACTCGAGTTTCGGGAGTCTCAATGAGCAGTTCTTC	CASSYSSFGSLNEQFF
many	TRBV10-3	.	TRBJ2-1	TGTGCCATCAGTGAACCTAGCGACCCCTACAATGAGCAGTTCTTC	CAISEPSDPYNEQFF
.	TRBV5-6	.	TRBJ2-1	TGTGCCAGCAGCTTGTTCCGTGAAACTTACAATGAGCAGTTCTTC	CASSLFRETYNEQFF
many	TRBV6-2/TRBV6-3	.	TRBJ1-1	TGTGCCAGCAGTCTGACACGGCGCGAGGGAGCTTTCTTT	CASSLTRREGAFF
.	TRBV15	TRBD2	TRBJ2-7	TGTGCCACCAGCAGACAACGACTAGCGGCGAGCTCCTACGAGCAGTACTTC	CATSRQRLAASSYEQYF
.	TRBV23-1	.	TRBJ1-2	TGCGCCGCAGTCAGGGAACGCAACTATGGCTACACCTTC	CAAVRERNYGYTF
many	TRBV28	TRBD2	TRBJ2-3	TGTGCCAGCAGTTACCCTCCTATAGCGGGAGGGCACTCAGATACGCAGTATTTT	CASSYPPIAGGHSDTQYF
.	TRBV27	.	TRBJ2-1	TGTGCCAGCAGTCTCGGACTCTCCAATGAGCAGTTCTTC	CASSLGLSNEQFF
.	TRBV27	.	TRBJ2-7	TGTGCCAGCAGTTTATGGGCGGGCTACGAGCAGTACTTC	CASSLWAGYEQYF
many	TRBV4-2	TRBD2	TRBJ2-7	TGTGCCAGCAGCCAAGGGACTAGCGACTACGAGCAGCACTTC	CASSQGTSDYEQHF
few	TRBV29-1	.	TRBJ1-1	TGCAGCGCCGGAGCTGGGGAGGCAGACACTGAAGCTTTCTTT	CSAGAGEADTEAFF
.	TRBV12-3/TRBV12-4	.	TRBJ2-5	TGTGCCAGCGCAAAACAACCAGTCCCTACCCAGTACTTC	CASAKQPVPTQYF
.	TRBV12-3/TRBV12-4	TRBD1	TRBJ2-5	TGTGCCAGCAGTTCCTCAGGGACAGCCCAAGAGACCCAGTACTTC	CASSSSGTAQETQYF
many	TRBV11-2	TRBD2	TRBJ2-1	TGTGCCAGCAGCTTAGGTGCGGGAGGGCATGAGCAGTTCTTC	CASSLGAGGHEQFF
many	TRBV14	.	TRBJ2-1	TGTGCCAGCAGCCAAGTCAGGGTGGTCGACAATGAGCAGTTCTTC	CASSQVRVVDNEQFF
many	TRBV20-1	TRBD2	TRBJ2-3	TGCAGTGCTAGACATCGACTAGCCTTAAGCACAGATACGCAGTATTTT	CSARHRLALSTDTQYF
many	TRBV27	TRBD2	TRBJ2-1	TGTGCCAGCAGTGAACGCTTAGCGGGAGGGCCGAGTAATGAGCAGTTCTTC	CASSERLAGGPSNEQFF
many	TRBV10-3	.	TRBJ1-4	TGTGCCATCAGTGACCCGCCCCAGGGGCAAGAAAAACTGTTTTTT	CAISDPPQGQEKLFF
many	TRBV10-3	TRBD2	TRBJ2-1	TGTGCCATCACTCCTAGCGGGGCCAGCTCCTACAATGAGCAGTTCTTC	CAITPSGASSYNEQFF
many	TRBV29-1	TRBD2	TRBJ2-2	TGCAGCGGAGTTAGCGGGGCCGGGGAGCTGTTTTTT	CSGVSGAGELFF
many	TRBV2	.	TRBJ2-7	TGTGCCAGCAGACAGGGCCTGTCCTACGAGCAGTACTTC	CASRQGLSYEQYF
many	TRBV18	TRBD2	TRBJ2-7	TGTGCCAGCTCGCTACCGGGACTAGCGGATATCAGCTCCTACGAGCAGTACTTC	CASSLPGLADISSYEQYF
many	TRBV7-9	.	TRBJ2-2	TGTGCCAGCAGCTTAAGACTTCCGTCGAACACCGGGGAGCTGTTTTTT	CASSLRLPSNTGELFF
many	TRBV20-1	.	TRBJ1-5	TGCAGTGCTGAGGAGTTTCAGCCCCAGCATTTT	CSAEEFQPQHF
many	TRBV7-9	.	TRBJ2-1	TGTGCCAGCAGTTTAATGATTGCTAGCGCCTACAATGAGCAGTTCTTC	CASSLMIASAYNEQFF
many	TRBV5-5	.	TRBJ2-5	TGTGCCAGCAGCCGCCGGGACGACCAAGAGACCCAGTACTTC	CASSRRDDQETQYF
many	TRBV30	.	TRBJ1-3	TGTGCCTGTCAGCCTGAGAACTCTGGAAACACCATATATTTT	CACQPENSGNTIYF
many	TRBV11-2	TRBD2	TRBJ2-7	TGTGCCAGCAGCTCGTCCCGCCCCCTCACTAGCGACGAGCAGTACTTC	CASSSSRPLTSDEQYF
many	TRBV6-1	.	TRBJ1-1	TGTGCCAGCAGCGCTCACGTTTCGATGTGGAACACTGAAGCTTTCTTT	CASSAHVSMWNTEAFF
many	TRBV12-3/TRBV12-4	TRBD2	TRBJ2-1	TGTGCCAGCAGTTTCTCCCGAGGGACTAGCGTATCCTACAATGAGCAGTTCTTC	CASSFSRGTSVSYNEQFF
many	TRBV4-1	.	TRBJ2-7	TGCGCCAGCAGTCACTACGAGCAGTACTTC	CASSHYEQYF
.	TRBV7-9	TRBD1	TRBJ2-7	TGTGCCAGCGGCTCGGACAGGCTGGGGGCATACTACGAGCAGTACTTC	CASGSDRLGAYYEQYF
.	TRBV30	.	TRBJ1-6	TGTGCCTGGAGTGGAGGCGGCTCCTATAATTCACCCCTCCACTTT	CAWSGGGSYNSPLHF
many	TRBV4-1	.	TRBJ2-1	TGCGCCAGCAGCCGAGGCGCGCTGGAGGGTTGGGATGAGCAGTTCTTC	CASSRGALEGWDEQFF
many	TRBV15	.	TRBJ1-1	TGTGCCACCAGCAGAGGGACGGCAGAAGCTTTCTTT	CATSRGTAEAFF
many	TRBV12-3/TRBV12-4	.	TRBJ2-4	TGTGCCAGCAGTTTCGAGGGGCATCTAGCCAAAAACATTCAGTACTTC	CASSFEGHLAKNIQYF
.	TRBV15	TRBD2	TRBJ2-7	TGTGCCACTTCTCCGGGACTAGGGGGTTACGAGCAGTACTTC	CATSPGLGGYEQYF
many	TRBV4-1	TRBD1	TRBJ2-7	TGCGCCAGCAGCCTGGGACAGGGGAACTACGAGCAGTACTTC	CASSLGQGNYEQYF
few	TRBV3-1	.	TRBJ2-5	TGTGCCAGCAGCCTCGGGATTAGCGGAGAGACCCAGTACTTC	CASSLGISGETQYF
.	TRBV27	.	TRBJ1-1	TGTGCCAGCGGTTCAATCCTTGCCCACACTGAAGCTTTCTTT	CASGSILAHTEAFF
.	TRBV19	TRBD2	TRBJ2-5	TGTGCCAGTAGTCTAGCGGGGGCAGAGGCCCAGTACTTC	CASSLAGAEAQYF